This T cell receptor beta chain came from a study of cytomegalovirus exposure and HLA in healthy donors (dated by TCRdb to 2016 to 2017). Looking at the study overall: According to an earlier analysis of around 600 of the donors, some 180 million T cells yielded 95 million to 140 million unique TCR beta sequences and approximately 280 Gb of sequence data. Roughly 300 gigabases of sequencing data and roughly 80 million unique TCR sequences made up an early release that covered 640 HLA-typed donors. Of the roughly 400 genotyped donors, 65% to 90% were placed in the genetic ancestry cluster associated with self-reported Caucasian donors. The study aimed to test whether cataloging public T cell receptors could reveal signatures of past pathogen exposure. The study profiled the T cell repertoires of about 720 subjects by immunosequencing and related them to cytomegalovirus serostatus. Along with the roughly 700-subject first cohort, a separate validation cohort of over 90 different subjects was used. To predict cytomegalovirus infection status, the study combined high-throughput TCR immunosequencing, statistical association of individual TCRs with disease status, and machine learning. In a later analysis, previously published TCR beta repertoires from 666 donors were re-analyzed and high-resolution HLA genotyping was added so that TCR occurrence patterns could be studied. In the later analysis, no new phenotypic data were used to find candidate immune exposures; instead, reliance was placed on TCR beta sequences and their occurrence across donors. An earlier analysis of several hundred of the donors applied high-throughput TCR beta sequencing to assess whether each TCR beta V gene segment acted as functional or pseudogenic. Donor age, sex, ethnicity and CMV serostatus were compiled alongside the repertoire data. In a later genetic analysis, genome-wide SNP genotypes for about 65% of the roughly 670 donors were used, and that subset was treated as a discovery cohort. Every discovery cohort repertoire had been produced on one sequencing platform. HLA typing included class I and class II loci at four-digit resolution. Typing coverage differed by locus: A, B, C, DRB1 and DQB1 were typed in roughly 620-630 donors, DQA1 in about 500, DPA1 in some 570, and DPB1 in around 490. Roughly five DR-DQ haplotypes were treated as single units for association and clustering because of strong linkage in the cohort. Among almost 400 genotyped donors of the cohort, an average of approximately 250,000 unique TCR beta nucleotide sequences were sequenced per donor, around 20% of them non-productive. General findings and caveats noted by the study authors: According to a later analysis, parvovirus B19, influenza, CMV and Epstein-Barr virus appeared linked to several top co-occurrence clusters. Presence/absence analyses assumed roughly uniform sequencing depth across donors, an assumption that may not hold. Correlated functional status among segregating V segments might reflect linkage disequilibrium, but an unknown experimental factor could not be ruled out. At a false discovery rate of 0.05, a later analysis linked about 16,000 TCR beta sequences to specific HLA alleles. In a later analysis, HLA-associated TCR beta chains showed more clonal expansion and lower generation probabilities than non-associated chains that were equally common. Compared with the approximately 720-donor mean, donors in an Asian-associated ancestry cluster had fewer N-insertions in productive TCRs, according to a later genetic analysis. For the cohort, immune exposure information was limited to CMV serostatus. Strong co-occurrence of HLA alleles, especially DR and DQ, made assigning TCR associations to individual alleles difficult. A further reported finding was that TCR beta sequences accurately predicted the HLA-A and HLA-B alleles for most subjects in the first cohort. The study gave a list of 150 to 200 TCR beta chains associated with cytomegalovirus. The authors suggested that the approach could potentially be generalized to other disease states and immunological phenotypes. In both the original and validation cohorts, the classifier was reported to diagnose cytomegalovirus status with high specificity and sensitivity. In a later analysis, the rate of TCR association differed among HLA loci, with DRB1 alleles having the most associated TCRs and HLA-C alleles having the fewest. Across donors, most TCR sequences were observed very rarely, whereas some public TCRs were present in many individuals. In a later genetic analysis, a missense DCLRE1C variant was associated with V-gene and J-gene trimming of TCR beta chains, and the association was replicated in an independent cohort. The earlier analysis of approximately 590 of the donors excluded 15 to 20 rarely observed V segments, including chromosome 9 orphons, because counts were too low. In an earlier analysis of more than 450 of the donors, most TCR beta V segments were observed in productive rearrangements about 87% or about 30% of the time, broadly matching IMGT annotations. A few of the identified cytomegalovirus-associated TCR beta chains were confirmed in vitro to be specific for cytomegalovirus antigens. HLA typing was unavailable for some donors at each locus, so association tests used only the typed subset. Most CMV-associated TCR beta chains appeared to be HLA-restricted in a later analysis, and the HLA associations seemed to be driven largely by CMV exposure. Some IMGT-functional V segments, including TRBV6-2 and TRBV6-3, could not be distinguished by the 87-base-pair reads and were therefore excluded. A group of highly shared sequence variants was considered likely to be a technical artifact of the sequencing pipeline. The cohort was sequenced for TCR beta chains only, and without alpha or paired-chain data the features that could be detected were limited.

To prepare the library, the immunoSEQ multiplex PCR assay was applied. For the multiplex PCR, a mixture combining 60 forward primers for TCR Vbeta segments and 13 reverse primers for TCR Jbeta segments was used. The CDR3 region of rearranged TCR beta genes was amplified from genomic DNA by a multiplex PCR assay. The Illumina HiSeq System was used to sequence the amplified TCR beta libraries as 87-base-pair reads. Turning to the authors' computational methods: In a later analysis, tens of millions of unique TCR beta chains were counted across the approximately 640 repertoires, and some 10 million of these chains were shared by at least two donors. Raw reads were error-corrected and collapsed into unique sequences by a nearest-neighbor algorithm in which closely related sequences were merged to remove PCR and sequencing errors. CDR3 sequences were aligned to IMGT reference sequences to assign V, D and J gene segments. Each retained sequence needed at least a six-nucleotide match to both a V gene segment and a J gene segment. Rearrangements were classified as productive when the CDR3 lacked stop codons and remained in frame with V and J, and all other rearrangements were classified as non-productive. Following IMGT convention, CDR3 was defined as the stretch from the second conserved V-encoded cysteine to the conserved J-encoded phenylalanine. The earlier analysis of about 610 of the donors excluded sequences that lacked an unambiguous match to a single V gene segment. In an earlier analysis of a few hundred of the donors, a V segment was called functional when productive rearrangements were above 56.7%, and segregating when the standard deviation between donors exceeded 5%. A statistical classification framework was built to diagnose cytomegalovirus status from the catalog of TCR beta chain sequences. A later analysis assigned V and J genes by comparing TCR nucleotide sequences with IMGT/GENE-DB human TR gene sequences. Using the TCRdist pipeline, a later analysis assigned CDR3 sequences along with most-parsimonious VDJ recombination scenarios. In a later analysis, each TCR beta chain was defined by its CDR3 amino acid sequence together with its V-gene family, and reads without a unique V-gene family were excluded. As a way to deal with suspected cross-contamination and a sequencing artifact, a later analysis dropped roughly 600 nucleotide sequences that were highly shared and had low generation probability. For each public chain, a later analysis derived a clonal expansion index from normalized ranks of inferred template counts within each repertoire. A later analysis computed generation probabilities with a VDJ recombination model fitted to out-of-frame rearrangements, and checked the results against IGoR. In a later analysis, hypergeometric tests were used to score TCR-TCR, TCR-HLA and TCR-CMV co-occurrence, with a repertoire-size bias correction applied to TCR pairs. To estimate false discovery rates, a later analysis permuted the HLA or CMV assignments 20 times. In a later analysis, co-occurring TCRs were grouped using DBSCAN, with TCRdist sequence similarity added in when clustering inside HLA-allele-positive subsets. Repertoires with fewer than 30,000 or more than 120,000 public chains were left out of co-occurrence clustering, as were five repertoires with anomalous nucleotide sharing. Held by TCRdb, this immuneACCESS table contains in-frame sequences only and omits some clones. Under half of the omission traces to an unresolved V gene where checked; the cause of the rest is unknown. That table supplies the V and J calls and clone size; D and trimming were determined from the DNA. This sample has about 63,000 clones in its table, and around 73% of those were observed once. The leading ten clones occupy under 6.5% of the sample.

Comments on this clone: Its target antigen remains unknown. No base-level quality is on record; no much larger clone is a single base apart.

The germline V gene sets CDR1 to MNHNS and CDR2 to SASEGT. V is cut by 8 bases and J by 1 base, and the space between the germline ends is 14 bases. Taken from cysteine to phenylalanine, the CDR3 has 14 residues. Of the read, only the CDR3 DNA is kept; its 42 bases are in frame from base 1. In total, approximately 700 healthy bone marrow donors made up the cohort. At the time of sampling, every cohort member was nominally healthy, though immune exposures that went unrecorded were likely present. The donor was CMV seronegative and was included in the group of a few hundred seronegative cohort members. Every donor gave a peripheral blood sample, and the peripheral blood mononuclear cells from that sample were used for TCR beta sequencing. Genomic DNA was extracted from the blood cell samples with the Qiagen DNeasy Blood Extraction Kit.

The rearrangement joined TRBV6-1 to TRBJ1-1; TRBD1 could be the D gene, as 5 bases match. Sequencing input: PBMCs. This TCR was sampled from a man in his fifties in good health and CMV-seronegative. The sequenced DNA is TGTGCCAGCTCTTCCCGGGGGGGGAACACTGAAGCTTTCTTT. Translated, this is CASSSRGGNTEAFF.